This note documents a single T cell receptor beta chain sequence. Its cognate antigen has yet to be identified. No base-level quality is on record; no much larger clone is a single base apart. The time point label, as the study defines it: pretreatment peripheral blood. A cohort of 25 to 30 patients with locally advanced or metastatic urothelial carcinoma, treated at Memorial Sloan Kettering on a trial protocol, was included. Peripheral blood mononuclear cells were collected pretreatment and during treatment, at between 1 and 8 total time points per patient. The Qiagen DNeasy Blood extraction kit was used to purify genomic DNA from total PBMCs and tumor samples. PBMCs were collected pretreatment and during treatment, and were isolated and stored as previously described. This entry comes from a study of PD-L1 blockade in urothelial cancer (dated by TCRdb to the late 2010s). A note on the overall study: Every patient began therapy at some point between 2013 and 2015 and was given atezolizumab 1,200 mg intravenously every 3 weeks. About 90% of the roughly 29 patients were males with bladder-origin urothelial cancer, and about two thirds of the roughly 30 reported a prior smoking history. Patients had an ECOG performance status of 0 or 1 and had received between 0 and 3 prior chemotherapy regimens. Blood samples were analyzed at 3 weeks after treatment start (second dose) and at 6 weeks after treatment start. Blood samples yielded a median of 141,255 T cells and tens of thousands of unique TCRs, with median clonality roughly 0.084. An exploratory multi-omic analysis was conducted of the somatic, immune and clinical correlates of response to PD-L1 blockade with atezolizumab in urothelial cancer. Pretreatment tumor samples and matched peripheral blood, collected serially before and after atezolizumab treatment, underwent TCR sequencing. Durable clinical benefit meant progression-free survival longer than 6 months, and TCR features were also tested against progression-free and overall survival. In the same patients who had TCR sequencing, pretreatment tumors also underwent whole exome sequencing and RNA sequencing. Nine patients achieved durable clinical benefit and around 19 did not. Some 30 patients had pretreatment blood TCR-seq, about 24 had at least one posttreatment blood collection, and about 24 had tumor TCR-seq.

Each PCR received spiked-in synthetic TCR analog templates so that absolute template abundance could be estimated from read counts. The immunoSEQ assay was used to amplify TCRbeta CDR3 regions from genomic DNA with bias-controlled V and J gene primers. Rearranged TCRbeta segments were sequenced at approximately 20X coverage. Regarding the original processing steps: Sequencing errors were corrected by clustering and CDR3s were annotated against IMGT to assign V, D and J genes. Out-of-frame and stop-codon sequences were excluded, and only productive TCRbeta rearrangements were used in downstream analyses. Clonality was calculated as one minus the Shannon entropy normalized by the log of the number of unique productive sequences. Clones differing between time points or between blood and tumor were identified by Fisher's exact test with Benjamini-Hochberg correction at adjusted p below 0.01. The source is immuneACCESS, and TCRdb retained only in-frame sequences with V and J called. Part of the clones is not carried over; for the studies checked, unresolved V genes explain less than half of this, and the remainder is unexplained. The V and J calls and the clone size are those of that table, but D and trimming were determined from the DNA. The sample table records about 74,000 clones; almost 90% of these occur just once. Over 4% of the sample goes to the ten largest clones.

What the study reported, not specific to this receptor: Because the sample size was small (n = 29) and many of the analyses were exploratory, the results are meant to be hypothesis-generating. A pretreatment peripheral blood TCR clonality below the median was linked to improved progression-free and overall survival. Patients with durable benefit showed greater expansion of tumor-associated TCR clones in peripheral blood 3 weeks after starting treatment (n of about 20, p = 0.022).

The sample here was PBMCs, taken around atezolizumab (anti-PD-L1) treatment. The sequence came from a man between 65 and 85 years old with urothelial cancer.

The nucleotides are TGTGCCAGCTCACCGATACGGGGGTCCTATGGCTACACCTTC. The resulting protein is CASSPIRGSYGYTF. The V and J segments used are TRBV18 and TRBJ1-2, with TRBD1 perhaps the D gene, on 5 matching bases. Deletion took 3 bases off V and 4 bases off J, with a span of 12 bases between the germline ends. Reading the germline V gene gives CDR1 KGHSH and CDR2 LQKENI. CDR3 length: 14 amino acids, cysteine to phenylalanine. CDR3 DNA is the only sequence kept; it has 42 bases, read in frame from the first base.